This entry lists 21 T cell receptor beta chains sequenced from one sample in a study of CD8+CD57+ T cells in acquired aplastic anemia (dated by TCRdb to the late 2010s). Sequenced on an Illumina HiSeq 2000. Genomic DNA was used as template for profiling of TCR beta VDJ combinations and CDR3 sequences. TCRdb applied fastp at Q25 and MiXCR to the public reads, then kept only in-frame beta chains. Each CDR3 protein gets just one entry, which takes the most common genes and DNA from the rows behind it. This sample gives approximately 200,000 distinct CDR3 sequences in total; around 60% of them show up just once. The ten largest clones capture approximately 30% of the sample. Sequencing was carried out using sorted CD4+, CD8+, or CD8+CD57+ T cells (not recorded which) from PBMCs. Source of these receptors: a human donor in good health.

Regarding this clonotype: At one of its ends the junction is not consistent with the germline gene, which may arise from a read error. The V gene is TRBV10-3, the J gene TRBJ1-2, with a tentative D call TRBD1 (5 bases). Germline assignment: CDR1 ENHRY and CDR2 SYGVKD. CDR3 length: 13 residues. The CDR3 reads CASSEGTEGSYTF. The CDR3, as DNA: TGTGCCAGCAGTGAAGGGACGGAGGGGAGCTACACCTTC.

This clonotype came up many times. This chain links TRBV4-2 with TRBJ1-1; D may be TRBD1 (6 bases). V was pared by 4 bases and J by 4 bases, with 10 bases between. Germline values: CDR1 LGHNA, CDR2 YNFKEQ. This CDR3 region has 13 residues. The CDR3 protein is CASSPGGGTEAFF. DNA for the CDR3: TGTGCCAGCAGCCCAGGAGGGGGCACTGAAGCTTTCTTT.

This clonotype was counted many times. V and J are TRBV29-1 and TRBJ2-7; 9 positions agree with TRBD2. CDR1 and CDR2 (germline): SQVTM, ANQGSEA. The CDR3 spans 16 residues. V dropped 6 bases and J dropped 0; count of bases not matched to a gene: 12. The CDR3 DNA reads TGCAGCGTACTTGGTGGGCGGGAGGGCCGCTCCTACGAGCAGTACTTC. Translated, it gives CSVLGGREGRSYEQYF.

The chain links TRBV6-1 to TRBJ2-5; TRBD1 is a possible D gene (6 bases). Germline V gives CDR1 MNHNS, CDR2 SASEGT. The length of the CDR3 is 14 residues. Trimming took 7 bases from V and 3 from J, leaving 15 bases between them. CDR3 nucleotide sequence: TGTGCCAGCACGGGCAGGGGATCGGAAGAGACCCAGTACTTC. Translation: CASTGRGSEETQYF.

This clonotype was observed many times. The chain carries TRBV2 and TRBJ2-3, with TRBD1 matching 7 bases. There are 15 residues in the CDR3. After removal of 5 bases from V and 0 bases from J, the junction contained 5 bases not matched to a gene. The germline V gene encodes CDR1 SNHLY and CDR2 FYNNEI. CDR3 DNA sequence: TGTGCCAGCAGTCCCGGGACAGTTAGCACAGATACGCAGTATTTT. It encodes CASSPGTVSTDTQYF.

The chain has TRBV7-2 and TRBJ2-7; 10 positions match TRBD2. The germline V gene encodes CDR1 SGHTA and CDR2 FQGNSA. J lost 4 bases, V lost 5 bases, and 5 bases had no gene match. This CDR3 contains 14 residues. The CDR3: CASSPLAGSYEQYF. CDR3 nucleotides: TGTGCCAGCAGCCCACTAGCGGGGTCATACGAGCAGTACTTC.

This chain joins TRBV6-2 or TRBV6-3 and TRBJ2-7; 8 bases are a match to TRBD1. V shed 5 bases and J 6 bases; nucleotides not matched to a gene: 9. This CDR3 has 14 amino acids. Germline V gives CDR1 MNHEY, CDR2 SVGEGT. The CDR3 protein is CASSPEDREAEQYF. The CDR3 DNA follows: TGTGCCAGCAGTCCCGAGGACAGGGAGGCCGAGCAGTACTTC.

This rearrangement joins TRBV19 to TRBJ1-1, with D possibly TRBD1 on 6 matching bases. Germline V gives CDR1 LNHDA, CDR2 SQIVND (reference sequence). The CDR3 loop spans 14 amino acids. The V and J ends lost 2 bases and 6 bases respectively, with 13 bases between them. The CDR3 DNA is TGTGCCAGTAGTATACAGGGGAGGGGCGCTGAAGCTTTCTTT. Translated, it gives CASSIQGRGAEAFF.

The chain employs TRBV9 and TRBJ1-2; TRBD1 agrees at 8 bases. CDR1 SGDLS and CDR2 YYNGEE come from the germline V gene. J lost 7 bases, V lost 6 bases, and 11 bases had no gene match. The CDR3 is 14 residues long. CDR3 DNA: TGTGCCAGCAACGAGGGGACAGGCGGTCGTGGCTACACCTTC. Translation: CASNEGTGGRGYTF.

The rearrangement uses TRBV7-2 and TRBJ1-6, with D uncertain. Deletions cut 5 bases from V and 0 bases from J, with 14 bases between. From germline, CDR1 is SGHTA and CDR2 FQGNSA. The CDR3 contains 17 residues. In nucleotides, the CDR3 is TGTGCCAGCAGCACCCCTCGCCCCAGCTCCTATAATTCACCCCTCCACTTT. Its protein product is CASSTPRPSSYNSPLHF.

The genes are TRBV20-1 and TRBJ2-1, with TRBD2 matching 7 bases. The CDR3 spans 13 residues. V was pared by 6 bases and J by 6 bases, with 8 bases of the junction left unmatched. CDR1 DFQATT and CDR2 SNEGSKA come from the germline V gene (reference sequence). CDR3 loop: CSASGTPGNEQFF. For the CDR3, the DNA is TGCAGTGCGAGCGGGACCCCTGGCAATGAGCAGTTCTTC.

The genes are TRBV7-6 and TRBJ2-3; TRBD2 matches at 7 bases. The CDR3 is 16 residues long. Germline V gene data show CDR1 as SGHVS and CDR2 as FNYEAQ. V dropped 7 bases and J dropped 0; count of bases not matched to a gene: 10. The CDR3 is CASTPLAGLSTDTQYF. The CDR3 DNA reads TGTGCCAGCACCCCCTTAGCGGGCCTTAGCACAGATACGCAGTATTTT.

This clonotype was picked up one time. V gene TRBV7-2 combines with J gene TRBJ1-1, with D possibly matching TRBD1 (5 bases). This CDR3 is built from 16 residues. Trimming left V 5 bases short and J 3 bases short, with 19 bases between. Germline V gives CDR1 SGHTA, CDR2 FQGNSA. CDR3 in DNA: TGTGCCAGCAGCCAAGAGGGACGGGGATGGGACACTGAAGCTTTCTTT. Protein sequence: CASSQEGRGWDTEAFF. Combining the CDR3 with reference TRBV7-2 and TRBJ1-1 gives the whole variable domain GAGVSQSPSNKVTEKGKDVELRCDPISGHTALYWYRQSLGQGLEFLIYFQGNSAPDKSGLPSDRFSAERTGGSVSTLTIQRTQQEDSAVYLCASSQEGRGWDTEAFFGQGTRLTVV.

This clonotype was seen a single time. The chain employs TRBV6-1 and TRBJ1-2, with D possibly being TRBD1 (5 bases). The V end lost 1 base, the J end lost 5 bases, and 14 bases lay between the germline ends. The V gene's germline CDR1 is MNHNS and CDR2 SASEGT. The CDR3 runs 15 residues. CDR3 bases: TGTGCCAGCAGTGAAGGGGGTGGACAACTTTATGGCTACACCTTC. Translation gives CASSEGGGQLYGYTF.

In this sample, this clonotype turned up many times. The chain joins TRBV6-1 to TRBJ2-7; D uncertain. The CDR3 has 10 amino acids. V was shortened by 6 bases and J by 5 bases, with 5 bases between the two germline ends. CDR1 and CDR2 from the germline V gene are MNHNS and SASEGT. This chain's CDR3 is CASSTHEQYF. The CDR3 nucleotides read TGTGCCAGCAGCACCCACGAGCAGTACTTC.

This sequence joins TRBV11-3 and TRBJ2-7; D perhaps matches TRBD2 (6 bases). This CDR3 contains 15 residues. Germline-derived CDR1 and CDR2 are SGHNT and YENEEA. V lost 5 bases and J lost 9, with 23 bases in between. The DNA for the CDR3 is TGTGCCAGCAGCGCAACCGGGACTCACCCTACGGGGCAGTACTTC. As protein: CASSATGTHPTGQYF. The entire variable domain, with the rest obtained from reference TRBV11-3 and TRBJ2-7, is as follows: EAGVVQSPRYKIIEKKQPVAFWCNPISGHNTLYWYLQNLGQGPELLIRYENEEAVDDSQLPKDRFSAERLKGVDSTLKIQPAELGDSAVYLCASSATGTHPTGQYFGPGTRLTVT.

Many counts were recorded for this clonotype. This CDR3 reads CASSLELDYEQYF. The CDR3 nucleotides are TGTGCCAGCAGCTTGGAGTTGGATTACGAGCAGTACTTC. J is TRBJ2-7 and V is TRBV7-2; D remains unclear. Germline values: CDR1 SGHTA, CDR2 FQGNSA. The V gene lost 3 bases and the J gene lost 4 bases, with 10 bases spanning the gap. CDR3 length: 13 residues.

This chain links TRBV10-3 with TRBJ2-3; possibly TRBD2 for D (6 bases). The ends were cut back, 3 bases at V and 8 bases at J, with 15 bases in the middle. Germline V gene sequence: CDR1 ENHRY, CDR2 SYGVKD. The CDR3 has 14 residues. The CDR3 is CAISEPGRETTQYF. The CDR3 DNA reads TGTGCCATCAGTGAACCCGGACGGGAGACTACGCAGTATTTT.

The V call is TRBV2, the J call TRBJ1-6, with 7 bases matching TRBD1. CDR1 and CDR2 from the germline V gene are SNHLY and FYNNEI. Trimming took 6 bases from V and 8 from J; bases not matched to a gene: 10. The CDR3 sequence is 15 residues long. CDR3 coding DNA: TGTGCCAGCAGATTCCCGGGACAGACCTATTCACCCCTCCACTTT. This codes for CASRFPGQTYSPLHF.

Concerning this clonotype: This may be a read error: a much more frequent sequence differs by one nucleotide. The gene calls are TRBV10-3 and TRBJ2-7, with D uncertain. The CDR3 contains 15 residues. Germline V lookup: CDR1 ENHRY, CDR2 SYGVKD. V was cut by 3 bases and J by 0 bases, with 12 bases left in between. The CDR3 reads CAISDGALSSYEQYF. CDR3 nucleotide sequence: TGTGCCATCAGTGACGGAGCTTTAAGCTCCTACGAGCAGTACTTC.

This chain connects TRBV20-1 to TRBJ2-7; 8 bases match TRBD2. Germline trimming cut 3 bases from V and 3 bases from J; bases unmatched to any gene: 7. Germline V lookup: CDR1 DFQATT, CDR2 SNEGSKA (reference sequence). This CDR3 is built from 14 residues. In nucleotides, the CDR3 is TGCAGTGCTAGTGATCGAACTAGCGGCTACGAGCAGTACTTC. As protein: CSASDRTSGYEQYF.